This T cell receptor (beta chain) was sequenced during a study of blood T cell repertoires in COVID-19. As for the study in general: Acute and convalescent COVID-19 samples came from the United States, Italy and Spain. T cells, B-cell-depleted T cells, or PBMCs supplied cDNA or gDNA.

V was pared by 7 bases and J by 8 bases, with 17 bases between. Per the germline V gene, CDR1 is MDHEN and CDR2 is SYDVKM. The CDR3 spans 13 residues. As processed by the authors: Estimation of nucleated cell counts was performed using reference gene primer amplification. The protocol was immunoSEQ multiplex PCR, while the TCRdb copy is restricted to in-frame clones and leaves out a portion. V and J calls and clone size are those listed in that table; D and trimming were worked out from the DNA. Found here are 85,000 or so clones, under 90% of them singletons; the top ten hold around 40%. The sequence was collected from a man of 80 years or more with acute or convalescent COVID-19. The specimen was peripheral blood. The chain couples TRBV28 to TRBJ1-1; D may be TRBD1 (6 bases). The CDR3 nucleotides read TGTGCCAGCACATTGGGGACACCTGGGGAAGCTTTCTTT. Translated, it gives CASTLGTPGEAFF.